The clone carrying this T cell receptor (beta chain) appeared many times. This CDR3 contains 14 residues. The V end was cut by 0 bases, the J end by 5 bases, with 13 bases between. Germline lookup yields CDR1 SQVTM and CDR2 ANQGSEA. This specimen belongs to a study of Graves' ophthalmopathy and Graves' hyperthyroidism. RNA transcripts were the template, and TCR beta CDR3 regions were amplified from them. HTBI-primed first-round RT-PCR preceded second-round multiplex PCR. TCRdb used MiXCR to reprocess the multiplex PCR reads, holding one entry per CDR3 protein. The sample yields around 660,000 distinct CDR3 sequences, roughly 41% seen once.

The J gene is TRBJ1-1, the V gene TRBV29-1; perhaps TRBD1 as D (5 bases). The sequence derives from an adult man with Graves' ophthalmopathy. The sample consisted of peripheral blood. The CDR3 bases are TGCAGCGTTGAAGATGGGGGAGAGAGGACTGAAGCTTTCTTT. Translated, it gives CSVEDGGERTEAFF.